The 3 T cell receptor beta chains listed next were all sequenced from one sample in a study of PD-L1 blockade in urothelial cancer. Sequencing used immunoSEQ multiplex PCR; TCRdb keeps in-frame clones, though not all of them. The sample shows about 82,000 clones, 87% of them seen only once. Specimen: PBMCs, collected around atezolizumab (anti-PD-L1) treatment. The receptor source for this set is a woman between 70 and 85 years old with urothelial cancer.

The chain joins TRBV7-9 to TRBJ2-7; possibly TRBD2 for D (5 bases). This CDR3 is built from 12 residues. The V gene's germline CDR1 is SEHNR and CDR2 FQNEAQ (reference sequence). V lost 4 bases to trimming and J lost 6 bases, with 10 bases between them. For the CDR3, the DNA is TGTGCCAGCAGCTCGTTGGCGGGCGAGCAGTACTTC. It codes for CASSSLAGEQYF.

V usage is TRBV29-1 and J usage is TRBJ2-3, with TRBD2 identical over 10 bases. Unmatched junction bases numbered 23, after V lost 7 bases and J lost 4 bases. Germline V lookup: CDR1 SQVTM, CDR2 ANQGSEA. CDR3 length equals 19 residues. The CDR3 spells CSATPPRALAGARADTQYF. CDR3 DNA: TGCAGCGCCACACCCCCTAGGGCGCTAGCGGGGGCGAGGGCAGATACGCAGTATTTT.

This clone was counted once. The chain carries TRBV15 and TRBJ1-3; D possibly corresponds to TRBD1 (6 bases). With 3 bases removed from V and 2 bases from J, the gap between germline ends came to 11 bases. The CDR3 length is 15 residues. CDR1 and CDR2 from the germline V gene are LNHNV and YYDKDF (reference sequence). CDR3 nucleotide sequence: TGTGCCACCAGCAGCAACAGGGCCCCTGGAAACACCATATATTTT. Protein product: CATSSNRAPGNTIYF.